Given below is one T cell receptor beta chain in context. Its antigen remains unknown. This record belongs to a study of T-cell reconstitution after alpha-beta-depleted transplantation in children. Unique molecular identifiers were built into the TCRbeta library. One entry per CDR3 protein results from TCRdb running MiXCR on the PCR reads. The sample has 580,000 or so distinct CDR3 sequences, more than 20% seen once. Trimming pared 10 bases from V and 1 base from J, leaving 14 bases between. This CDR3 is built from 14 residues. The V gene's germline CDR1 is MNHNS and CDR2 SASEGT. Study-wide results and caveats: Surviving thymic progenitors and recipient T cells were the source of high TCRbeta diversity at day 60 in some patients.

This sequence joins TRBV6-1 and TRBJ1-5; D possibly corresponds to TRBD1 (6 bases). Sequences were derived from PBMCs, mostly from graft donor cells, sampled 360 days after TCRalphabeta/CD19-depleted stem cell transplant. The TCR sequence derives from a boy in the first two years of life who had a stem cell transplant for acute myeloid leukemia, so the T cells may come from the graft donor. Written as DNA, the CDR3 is TGTGCCACCGCGGAACAGGGAAGCAATCAGCCCCAGCATTTT. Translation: CATAEQGSNQPQHF.